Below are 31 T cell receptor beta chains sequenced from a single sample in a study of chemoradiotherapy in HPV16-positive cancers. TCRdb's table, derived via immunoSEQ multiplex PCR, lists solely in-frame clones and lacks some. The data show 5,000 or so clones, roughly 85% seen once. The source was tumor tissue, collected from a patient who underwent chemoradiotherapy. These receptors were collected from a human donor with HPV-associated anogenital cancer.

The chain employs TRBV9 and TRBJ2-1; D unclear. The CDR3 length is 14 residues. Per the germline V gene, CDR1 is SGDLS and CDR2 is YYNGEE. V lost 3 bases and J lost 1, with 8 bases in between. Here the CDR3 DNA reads TGTGCCAGCAGCGGTAGCCTGTCCTACAATGAGCAGTTCTTC. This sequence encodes CASSGSLSYNEQFF.

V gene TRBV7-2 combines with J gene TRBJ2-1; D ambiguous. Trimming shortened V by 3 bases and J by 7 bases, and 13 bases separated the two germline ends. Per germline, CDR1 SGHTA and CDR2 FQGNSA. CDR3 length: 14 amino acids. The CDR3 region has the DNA TGTGCCAGCAGCTTTTGGGGTCTGAGTAATGAGCAGTTCTTC. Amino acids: CASSFWGLSNEQFF.

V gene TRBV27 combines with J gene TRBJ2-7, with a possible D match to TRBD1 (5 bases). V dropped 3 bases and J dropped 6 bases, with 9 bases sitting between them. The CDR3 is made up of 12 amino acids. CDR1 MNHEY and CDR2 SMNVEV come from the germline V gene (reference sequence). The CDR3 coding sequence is TGTGCCAGCAGTTTCTGGGGCGCCGAGCAGTACTTC. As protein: CASSFWGAEQYF.

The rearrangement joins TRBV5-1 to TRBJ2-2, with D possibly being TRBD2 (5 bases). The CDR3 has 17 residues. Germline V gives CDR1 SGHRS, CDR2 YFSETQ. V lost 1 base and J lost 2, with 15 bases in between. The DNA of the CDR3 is TGCGCCAGCAGCTTGATGAGGGTTCGGGAAAACACCGGGGAGCTGTTTTTT. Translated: CASSLMRVRENTGELFF.

The DNA for the CDR3 is TGCGCCAGCAGCTGGGACAGGGGGGACGGGGGAAGCAATGAGCAGTTCTTC. Translation: CASSWDRGDGGSNEQFF. This chain uses TRBV5-1 with TRBJ2-1; 11 nucleotides match TRBD1. Germline CDR1 reads SGHRS; CDR2 reads YFSETQ. Trimming removed 3 bases from V and 6 bases from J; junction bases left unmatched: 11. The CDR3 sequence is 17 residues long.

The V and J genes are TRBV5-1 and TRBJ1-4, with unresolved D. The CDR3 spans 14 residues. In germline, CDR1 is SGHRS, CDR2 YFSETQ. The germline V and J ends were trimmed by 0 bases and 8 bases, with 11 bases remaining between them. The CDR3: CASSLVKIGEKLFF. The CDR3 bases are TGCGCCAGCAGCTTGGTTAAAATCGGGGAAAAACTGTTTTTT. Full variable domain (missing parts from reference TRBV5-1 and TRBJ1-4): KAGVTQTPRYLIKTRGQQVTLSCSPISGHRSVSWYQQTPGQGLQFLFEYFSETQRNKGNFPGRFSGRQFSNSRSEMNVSTLELGDSALYLCASSLVKIGEKLFFGSGTQLSVL.

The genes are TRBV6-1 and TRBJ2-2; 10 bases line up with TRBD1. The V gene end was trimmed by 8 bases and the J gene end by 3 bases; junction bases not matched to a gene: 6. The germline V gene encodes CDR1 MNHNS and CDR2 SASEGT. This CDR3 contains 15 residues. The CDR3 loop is CASQTGTGDTGELFF. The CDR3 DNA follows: TGTGCCAGCCAAACCGGGACAGGGGACACCGGGGAGCTGTTTTTT.

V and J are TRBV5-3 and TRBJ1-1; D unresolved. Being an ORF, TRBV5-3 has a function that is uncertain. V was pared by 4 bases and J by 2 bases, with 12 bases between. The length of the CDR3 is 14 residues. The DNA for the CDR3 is TGTGCCAGAAGCCAAAAGGACTTAAACACTGAAGCTTTCTTT. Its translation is CARSQKDLNTEAFF.

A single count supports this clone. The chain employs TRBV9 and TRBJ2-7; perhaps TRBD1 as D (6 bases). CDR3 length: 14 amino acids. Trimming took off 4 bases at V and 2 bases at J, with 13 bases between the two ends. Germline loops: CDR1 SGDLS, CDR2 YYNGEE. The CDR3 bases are TGTGCCAGCAGCACAGGACAGTCTACCTACGAGCAGTACTTC. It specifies CASSTGQSTYEQYF.

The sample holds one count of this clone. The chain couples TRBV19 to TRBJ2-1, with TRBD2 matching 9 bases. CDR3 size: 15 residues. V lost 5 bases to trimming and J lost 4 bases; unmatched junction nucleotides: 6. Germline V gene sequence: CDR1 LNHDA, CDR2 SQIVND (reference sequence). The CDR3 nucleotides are TGTGCCAGTAGTCGCAGACTAGCGGAGTACAATGAGCAGTTCTTC. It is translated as CASSRRLAEYNEQFF. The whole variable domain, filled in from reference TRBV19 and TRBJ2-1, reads DGGITQSPKYLFRKEGQNVTLSCEQNLNHDAMYWYRQDPGQGLRLIYYSQIVNDFQKGDIAEGYSVSREKKESFPLTVTSAQKNPTAFYLCASSRRLAEYNEQFFGPGTRLTVL.

DNA for the CDR3: TGTGCCTGGAACCCGGGTACTGAAGCTTTCTTT. This sequence encodes CAWNPGTEAFF. V gene TRBV30 combines with J gene TRBJ1-1; no reliable D call. The CDR3 runs 11 residues. The germline V gene has CDR1 GTSNPN and CDR2 SVGIG (reference sequence). Trimming cost V 4 bases and J 5 bases, with 8 bases left between them.

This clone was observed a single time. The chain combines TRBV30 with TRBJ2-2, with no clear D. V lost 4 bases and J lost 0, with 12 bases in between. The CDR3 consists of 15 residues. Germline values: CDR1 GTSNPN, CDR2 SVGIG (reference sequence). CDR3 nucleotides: TGTGCCTGGACCCCCCTCCGGGCGAACACCGGGGAGCTGTTTTTT. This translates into CAWTPLRANTGELFF.

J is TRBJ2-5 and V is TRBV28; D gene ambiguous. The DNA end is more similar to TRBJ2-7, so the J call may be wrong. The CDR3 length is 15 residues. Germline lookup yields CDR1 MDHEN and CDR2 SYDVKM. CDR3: CASSFETARSYEQYF. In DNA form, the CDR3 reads TGTGCCAGCAGTTTCGAAACAGCCAGATCCTACGAGCAGTACTTC.

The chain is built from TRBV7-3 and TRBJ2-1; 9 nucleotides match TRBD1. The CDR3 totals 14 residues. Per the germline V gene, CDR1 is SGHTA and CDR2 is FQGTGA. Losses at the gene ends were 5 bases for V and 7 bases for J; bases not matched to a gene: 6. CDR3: CASSPGTGRNEQFF. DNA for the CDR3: TGTGCCAGCAGCCCCGGGACAGGGAGGAATGAGCAGTTCTTC.

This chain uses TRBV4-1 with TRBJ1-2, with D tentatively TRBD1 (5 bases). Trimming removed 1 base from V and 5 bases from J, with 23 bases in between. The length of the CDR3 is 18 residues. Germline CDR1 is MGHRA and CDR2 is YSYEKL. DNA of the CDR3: TGCGCCAGCAGCCAAGGTATTAAAAAGATTACCGGGGGGTATGGCTACACCTTC. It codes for CASSQGIKKITGGYGYTF.

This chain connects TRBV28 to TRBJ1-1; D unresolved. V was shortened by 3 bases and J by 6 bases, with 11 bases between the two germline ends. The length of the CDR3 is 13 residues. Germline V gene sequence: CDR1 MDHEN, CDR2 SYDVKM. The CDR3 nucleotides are TGTGCCAGCAGTTTGTGGACGACGGCTGAAGCTTTCTTT. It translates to CASSLWTTAEAFF.

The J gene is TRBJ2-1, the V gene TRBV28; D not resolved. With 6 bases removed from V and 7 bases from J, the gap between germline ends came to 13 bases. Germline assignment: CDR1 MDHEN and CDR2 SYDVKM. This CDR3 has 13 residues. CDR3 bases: TGTGCCAGCAGGACGGCCCTATGGAATGAGCAGTTCTTC. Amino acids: CASRTALWNEQFF.

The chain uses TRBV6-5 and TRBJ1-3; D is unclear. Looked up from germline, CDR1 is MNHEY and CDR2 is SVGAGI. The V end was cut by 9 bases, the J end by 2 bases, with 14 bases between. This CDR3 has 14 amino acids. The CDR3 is CASGGRRAGNTIYF. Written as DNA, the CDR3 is TGTGCCAGTGGAGGCCGGAGGGCTGGAAACACCATATATTTT.

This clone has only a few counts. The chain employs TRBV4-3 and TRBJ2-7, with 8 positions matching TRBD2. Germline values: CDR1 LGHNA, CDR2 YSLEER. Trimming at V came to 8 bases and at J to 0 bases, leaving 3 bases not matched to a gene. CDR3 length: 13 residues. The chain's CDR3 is CASSAGGSYEQYF. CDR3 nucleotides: TGCGCCAGCTCCGCGGGGGGCTCCTACGAGCAGTACTTC.

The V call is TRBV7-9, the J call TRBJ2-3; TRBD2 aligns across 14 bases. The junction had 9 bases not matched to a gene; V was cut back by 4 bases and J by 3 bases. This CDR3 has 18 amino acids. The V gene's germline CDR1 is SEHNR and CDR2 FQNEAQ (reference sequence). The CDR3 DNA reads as TGTGCCAGCAGCTCTTCACGACTAGCGGGAGGGCTTACAGATACGCAGTATTTT. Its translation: CASSSSRLAGGLTDTQYF.

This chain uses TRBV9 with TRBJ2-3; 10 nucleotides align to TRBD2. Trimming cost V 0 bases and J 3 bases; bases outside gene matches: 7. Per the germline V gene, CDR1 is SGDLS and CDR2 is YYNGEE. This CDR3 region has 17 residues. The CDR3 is CASSVVLAGALTDTQYF. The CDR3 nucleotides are TGTGCCAGCAGCGTAGTGCTAGCGGGGGCACTGACAGATACGCAGTATTTT.

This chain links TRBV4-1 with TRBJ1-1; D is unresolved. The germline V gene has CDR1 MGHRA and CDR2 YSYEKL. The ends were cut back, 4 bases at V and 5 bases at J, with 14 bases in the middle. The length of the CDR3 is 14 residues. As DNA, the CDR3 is TGCGCCAGCAGCCCACTCTCTGGGCGGACTGAAGCTTTCTTT. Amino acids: CASSPLSGRTEAFF.

The CDR3 spells CASSSPAGGSYNEQFF. In nucleotides, the CDR3 is TGTGCCAGCAGCTCACCGGCAGGGGGGTCCTACAATGAGCAGTTCTTC. The chain carries TRBV28 and TRBJ2-1; maybe TRBD1 (7 bases). The V end lost 6 bases, the J end lost 1 base, and 16 bases lay between the germline ends. Germline-derived CDR1 and CDR2 are MDHEN and SYDVKM. This CDR3 has 16 residues.

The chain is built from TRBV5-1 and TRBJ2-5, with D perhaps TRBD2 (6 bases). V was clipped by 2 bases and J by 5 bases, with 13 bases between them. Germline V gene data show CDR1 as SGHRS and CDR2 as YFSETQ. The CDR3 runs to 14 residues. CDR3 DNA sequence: TGCGCCAGCAGCTTTACGGGGGTTTATGAGACCCAGTACTTC. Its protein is CASSFTGVYETQYF.

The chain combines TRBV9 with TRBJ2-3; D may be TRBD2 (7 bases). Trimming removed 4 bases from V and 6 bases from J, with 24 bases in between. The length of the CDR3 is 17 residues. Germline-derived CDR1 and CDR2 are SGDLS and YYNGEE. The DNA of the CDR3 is TGTGCCAGCAGCCCAAGGGGGGGCGGAGCCGCAGGGGATACGCAGTATTTT. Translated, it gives CASSPRGGGAAGDTQYF.

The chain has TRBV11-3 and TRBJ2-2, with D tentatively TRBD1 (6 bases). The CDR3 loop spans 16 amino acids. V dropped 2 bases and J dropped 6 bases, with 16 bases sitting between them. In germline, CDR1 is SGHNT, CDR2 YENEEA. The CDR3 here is CASSLISGGRAGELFF. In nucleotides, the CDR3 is TGTGCCAGCAGCTTAATTTCTGGGGGCAGAGCCGGGGAGCTGTTTTTT.

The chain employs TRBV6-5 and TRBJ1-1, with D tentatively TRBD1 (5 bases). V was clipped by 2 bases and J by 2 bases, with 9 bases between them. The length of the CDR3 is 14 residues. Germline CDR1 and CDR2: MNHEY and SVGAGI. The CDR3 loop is CASSYRGRNTEAFF. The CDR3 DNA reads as TGTGCCAGCAGTTACAGGGGCAGAAACACTGAAGCTTTCTTT.

CDR3 sequence reads: CASSATLAAQGSEQFF. The CDR3 DNA reads TGTGCCAGCAGCGCAACCCTAGCGGCCCAGGGTAGTGAGCAGTTCTTC. The chain uses TRBV9 and TRBJ2-1; 7 bases line up with TRBD2. The CDR3 sequence is 16 residues long. Trimming removed 3 bases from V and 9 bases from J; junction bases left unmatched: 15. The germline CDR1 and CDR2 sequences are SGDLS and YYNGEE.

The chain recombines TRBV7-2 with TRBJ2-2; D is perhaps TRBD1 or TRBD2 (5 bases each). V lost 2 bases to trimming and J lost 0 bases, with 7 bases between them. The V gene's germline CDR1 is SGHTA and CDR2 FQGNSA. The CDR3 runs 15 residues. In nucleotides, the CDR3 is TGTGCCAGCAGCTTATGGGGGACGAACACCGGGGAGCTGTTTTTT. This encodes CASSLWGTNTGELFF.

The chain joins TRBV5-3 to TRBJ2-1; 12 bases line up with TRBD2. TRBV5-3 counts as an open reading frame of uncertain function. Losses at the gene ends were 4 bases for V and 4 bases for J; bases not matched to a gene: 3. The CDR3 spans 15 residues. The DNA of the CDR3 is TGTGCCAGAAGCCCGACTAGCGGGGGTTACAATGAGCAGTTCTTC. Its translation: CARSPTSGGYNEQFF.

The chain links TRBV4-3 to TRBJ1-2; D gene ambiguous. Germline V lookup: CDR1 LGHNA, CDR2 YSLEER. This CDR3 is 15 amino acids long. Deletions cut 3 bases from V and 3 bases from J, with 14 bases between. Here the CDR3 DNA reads TGCGCCAGCAGCCAGGGTGTTCTGCAGCACTATGGCTACACCTTC. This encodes CASSQGVLQHYGYTF.